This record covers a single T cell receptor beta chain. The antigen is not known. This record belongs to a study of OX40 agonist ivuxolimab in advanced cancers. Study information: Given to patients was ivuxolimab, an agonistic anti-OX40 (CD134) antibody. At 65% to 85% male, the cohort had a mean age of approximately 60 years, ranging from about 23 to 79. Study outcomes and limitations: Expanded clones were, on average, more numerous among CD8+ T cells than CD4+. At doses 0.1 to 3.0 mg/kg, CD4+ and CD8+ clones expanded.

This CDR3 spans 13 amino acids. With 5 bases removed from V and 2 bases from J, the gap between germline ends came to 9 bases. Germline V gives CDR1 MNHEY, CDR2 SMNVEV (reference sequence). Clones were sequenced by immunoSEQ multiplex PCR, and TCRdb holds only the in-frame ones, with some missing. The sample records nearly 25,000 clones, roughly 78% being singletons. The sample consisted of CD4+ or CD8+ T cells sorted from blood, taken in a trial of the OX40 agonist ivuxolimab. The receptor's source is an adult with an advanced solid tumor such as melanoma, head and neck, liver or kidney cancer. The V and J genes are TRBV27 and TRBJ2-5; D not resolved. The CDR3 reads CASSLGRQETQYF. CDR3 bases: TGTGCCAGCAGTCTAGGAAGGCAAGAGACCCAGTACTTC.